The rows below give T cell receptor beta chains drawn from one sample of a study of cytomegalovirus exposure and HLA in healthy donors. This table comes from immunoSEQ multiplex PCR, and its TCRdb copy is limited to in-frame clones, with some not included. This table has about 160,000 clones, 82% appearing once. Sequencing was done on a sample of PBMCs. The receptors come from a girl between 5 and 17 years old in good health and CMV-seropositive. Each CDR3 is given with its conserved first and last residue. Each record gives: D gene, clone size, J gene, V gene, CDR3 DNA, CDR3 protein. The D gene is left open where the match is weak. Some rows have no size entry. The others give once, few or many, or a class for an expanded clone.

d_call: -
clone_size: -
j_call: TRBJ2-2
v_call: TRBV4-2
cdr3_nt: TGTGCCAGCAGCCAAGAAAGGAGATTCGGGGAGCTGTTTTTT
cdr3_aa: CASSQERRFGELFF

d_call: -
clone_size: -
j_call: TRBJ1-1
v_call: TRBV6-1
cdr3_nt: TGTGCCAGCAGAACCTTAGACCGGGGGAGGACTGAAGCTTTCTTT
cdr3_aa: CASRTLDRGRTEAFF

d_call: TRBD1
clone_size: -
j_call: TRBJ1-1
v_call: TRBV18
cdr3_nt: TGTGCCAGCTCACAAACGACAGGGCCTGAAGCTTTCTTT
cdr3_aa: CASSQTTGPEAFF

d_call: -
clone_size: -
j_call: TRBJ1-3
v_call: TRBV6-5
cdr3_nt: TGTGCCAGCAGACAGGGTTCAGGAAACACCATATATTTT
cdr3_aa: CASRQGSGNTIYF

d_call: TRBD1
clone_size: -
j_call: TRBJ2-2
v_call: TRBV9
cdr3_nt: TGTGCCAGCAGCGTAGTACAGGGGACCGGGGAGCTGTTTTTT
cdr3_aa: CASSVVQGTGELFF

d_call: -
clone_size: once
j_call: TRBJ1-1
v_call: TRBV28
cdr3_nt: TGTGCCAGCAGTTTATCGAAGACAGGAGGCAGGACTGAAGCTTTCTTT
cdr3_aa: CASSLSKTGGRTEAFF

d_call: -
clone_size: once
j_call: TRBJ1-3
v_call: TRBV2
cdr3_nt: TGTGCCAGCAGTGTGGAGGTTCACCAGGCTGGAAACACCATATATTTT
cdr3_aa: CASSVEVHQAGNTIYF

d_call: TRBD1
clone_size: -
j_call: TRBJ1-1
v_call: TRBV29-1
cdr3_nt: TGCAGCGTTAAACCCGAGGGGACAGGGAATGAAGCTTTCTTT
cdr3_aa: CSVKPEGTGNEAFF

d_call: -
clone_size: -
j_call: TRBJ2-5
v_call: TRBV5-4
cdr3_nt: TGTGCCAGCAGCTCCGGGGTCGTTCGCGAGACCCAGTACTTC
cdr3_aa: CASSSGVVRETQYF

d_call: -
clone_size: -
j_call: TRBJ2-7
v_call: TRBV11-2
cdr3_nt: TGTGCCAGCAGCTTATTGGCAGGGGCAACCTACGAGCAGTACTTC
cdr3_aa: CASSLLAGATYEQYF

d_call: TRBD2
clone_size: -
j_call: TRBJ2-4
v_call: TRBV5-1
cdr3_nt: TGCGCCAGCAGCTTATTTACGGCGGGAGCGGAGAACATTCAGTACTTC
cdr3_aa: CASSLFTAGAENIQYF

d_call: TRBD2
clone_size: -
j_call: TRBJ2-7
v_call: TRBV5-4
cdr3_nt: TGTGCCAGCAGCACTCTAGCGGGGGGGACGGGAGAGCAGTACTTC
cdr3_aa: CASSTLAGGTGEQYF

d_call: -
clone_size: -
j_call: TRBJ2-2
v_call: TRBV29-1
cdr3_nt: TGCAGCGCATGGACTGCCGGGGAGCTGTTTTTT
cdr3_aa: CSAWTAGELFF

d_call: TRBD1
clone_size: -
j_call: TRBJ1-4
v_call: TRBV7-6
cdr3_nt: TGTGCCAGCAGCCCCAGGGGGTGGGGGGAAAAACTGTTTTTT
cdr3_aa: CASSPRGWGEKLFF

d_call: TRBD2
clone_size: few
j_call: TRBJ2-2
v_call: TRBV25-1
cdr3_nt: TGTGCCACTACTAGCGGGAGTGGTACCGGGGAGCTGTTTTTT
cdr3_aa: CATTSGSGTGELFF

d_call: TRBD2
clone_size: few
j_call: TRBJ2-1
v_call: TRBV2
cdr3_nt: TGTGCCAGCAGTGAATGGGCAACTAGCGGAGGCAATGAGCAGTTCTTC
cdr3_aa: CASSEWATSGGNEQFF

d_call: -
clone_size: -
j_call: TRBJ2-3
v_call: TRBV7-3
cdr3_nt: TGTGCCAGCAGCTTAATAGGAGGCACAGATACGCAGTATTTT
cdr3_aa: CASSLIGGTDTQYF

d_call: -
clone_size: -
j_call: TRBJ1-4
v_call: TRBV30
cdr3_nt: TGTGCCTGGAGTGTATGGGGCCGGACAGAGAATGAAAAACTGTTTTTT
cdr3_aa: CAWSVWGRTENEKLFF

d_call: TRBD2
clone_size: once
j_call: TRBJ2-7
v_call: TRBV28
cdr3_nt: TGTGCCAGCAGTCGACTAGCGGTTAGCTCCTACGAGCAGTACTTC
cdr3_aa: CASSRLAVSSYEQYF

d_call: TRBD2
clone_size: -
j_call: TRBJ2-5
v_call: TRBV9
cdr3_nt: TGTGCCAGCAGCGTAGGGGCCGGGACTAACCAAGAGACCCAGTACTTC
cdr3_aa: CASSVGAGTNQETQYF

d_call: -
clone_size: -
j_call: TRBJ2-5
v_call: TRBV5-1
cdr3_nt: TGCGCCAGCAGCTTGTTCGACAGCTACCAAGAGACCCAGTACTTC
cdr3_aa: CASSLFDSYQETQYF

d_call: -
clone_size: -
j_call: TRBJ2-7
v_call: TRBV19
cdr3_nt: TGTGCCAGTAGTATAGAGGGCGGGGTCCAGCAGTACTTC
cdr3_aa: CASSIEGGVQQYF

d_call: -
clone_size: -
j_call: TRBJ1-2
v_call: TRBV6-5
cdr3_nt: TGTGCCAGCACAAACTTTAGGGACTTGAACTATGGCTACACCTTC
cdr3_aa: CASTNFRDLNYGYTF

d_call: -
clone_size: -
j_call: TRBJ2-7
v_call: TRBV29-1
cdr3_nt: TGCAGCGTTGCCATCGGCAGGGACGAGCAGTACTTC
cdr3_aa: CSVAIGRDEQYF

d_call: -
clone_size: -
j_call: TRBJ1-1
v_call: TRBV4-2
cdr3_nt: TGTGCCAGCAGCCAAGTGAGTACAGGGAGTCTCACTGAAGCTTTCTTT
cdr3_aa: CASSQVSTGSLTEAFF

d_call: -
clone_size: -
j_call: TRBJ1-5
v_call: TRBV19
cdr3_nt: TGTGCCAGTAGCCTACAGGTAAATAGCAATCAGCCCCAGCATTTT
cdr3_aa: CASSLQVNSNQPQHF

d_call: -
clone_size: -
j_call: TRBJ2-7
v_call: TRBV28
cdr3_nt: TGTGCCAGCAGCCAATCGACAGTACTCTCCTACGAGCAGTACTTC
cdr3_aa: CASSQSTVLSYEQYF

d_call: TRBD2
clone_size: -
j_call: TRBJ2-3
v_call: TRBV4-3
cdr3_nt: TGCGCCAGCAGCCAAGGAAATAGCGGGGGGGCAGATACGCAGTATTTT
cdr3_aa: CASSQGNSGGADTQYF

d_call: TRBD1
clone_size: -
j_call: TRBJ1-2
v_call: TRBV2
cdr3_nt: TGTGCCGGACAGGGGCGATTCTATGGCTACACCTTC
cdr3_aa: CAGQGRFYGYTF

d_call: -
clone_size: once
j_call: TRBJ2-5
v_call: TRBV5-1
cdr3_nt: TGCGCCAGCAAGCGGTTGGCGGTCCAAGAGACCCAGTACTTC
cdr3_aa: CASKRLAVQETQYF

d_call: TRBD2
clone_size: -
j_call: TRBJ2-7
v_call: TRBV28
cdr3_nt: TGTGCCAGCAGTGCCCCTCCCTCGACTAGCGGGCCCTACGAGCAGTACTTC
cdr3_aa: CASSAPPSTSGPYEQYF

d_call: -
clone_size: -
j_call: TRBJ1-4
v_call: TRBV25-1
cdr3_nt: TGTGCCAGCAGTCCCCCCGTCAATGAAAAACTGTTTTTT
cdr3_aa: CASSPPVNEKLFF

d_call: -
clone_size: -
j_call: TRBJ1-6
v_call: TRBV10-2
cdr3_nt: TGCGCCACCCTGGGGGCTTATAATTCACCCCTCCACTTT
cdr3_aa: CATLGAYNSPLHF

d_call: TRBD1
clone_size: -
j_call: TRBJ1-2
v_call: TRBV18
cdr3_nt: TGTGCCAGCTCACCACCGACAGGGGTCGCCGGCGGCTACACCTTC
cdr3_aa: CASSPPTGVAGGYTF

d_call: -
clone_size: -
j_call: TRBJ1-2
v_call: TRBV5-1
cdr3_nt: TGCGCCAGCAGCTTGGCCGTGACAGAATACTATGGCTACACCTTC
cdr3_aa: CASSLAVTEYYGYTF

d_call: -
clone_size: -
j_call: TRBJ1-1
v_call: TRBV27
cdr3_nt: TGTGCCAGCAGTATTGGGGGCCTGGGCACTGAAGCTTTCTTT
cdr3_aa: CASSIGGLGTEAFF

d_call: TRBD1
clone_size: once
j_call: TRBJ1-1
v_call: TRBV18
cdr3_nt: TGTGCCAGCTCGGTCGGGCCAGGGGGAGTGAACACTGAAGCTTTCTTT
cdr3_aa: CASSVGPGGVNTEAFF

d_call: -
clone_size: -
j_call: TRBJ2-5
v_call: TRBV9
cdr3_nt: TGTGCCAGCAGCGTCCTCCCGGGGGTGGGGGAGACCCAGTACTTC
cdr3_aa: CASSVLPGVGETQYF

d_call: TRBD1
clone_size: few
j_call: TRBJ2-1
v_call: TRBV19
cdr3_nt: TGTGCCAGTAGTATAGAAAGAACAGGGGGCAATGAGCAGTTCTTC
cdr3_aa: CASSIERTGGNEQFF

d_call: -
clone_size: -
j_call: TRBJ1-1
v_call: TRBV28
cdr3_nt: TGTGCCAGCAGCGTCTTCAACACTGAAGCTTTCTTT
cdr3_aa: CASSVFNTEAFF

d_call: -
clone_size: once
j_call: TRBJ1-5
v_call: TRBV5-6
cdr3_nt: TGTGCCAGCAGACGATGGATAACAGGGCGTGGGAATCAGCCCCAGCATTTT
cdr3_aa: CASRRWITGRGNQPQHF

d_call: TRBD1
clone_size: -
j_call: TRBJ2-6
v_call: TRBV2
cdr3_nt: TGTGCCAGCAGGGCCCGGACAGGGGGCGTCTCTGGGGCCAACGTCCTGACTTTC
cdr3_aa: CASRARTGGVSGANVLTF

d_call: -
clone_size: -
j_call: TRBJ1-5
v_call: TRBV6-5
cdr3_nt: TGTGCCAGCAGTTACAAAGGGGTGGGTCAGCCCCAGCATTTT
cdr3_aa: CASSYKGVGQPQHF

d_call: -
clone_size: -
j_call: TRBJ2-5
v_call: TRBV29-1
cdr3_nt: TGCAGCGTTGTCTTTGGGGCGACCCAGTACTTC
cdr3_aa: CSVVFGATQYF

d_call: TRBD2
clone_size: once
j_call: TRBJ2-1
v_call: TRBV4-3
cdr3_nt: TGCGCCAGCAGCCAGTCCTTAGCGGGGGGATACAATGAGCAGTTCTTC
cdr3_aa: CASSQSLAGGYNEQFF

d_call: -
clone_size: -
j_call: TRBJ1-3
v_call: TRBV7-3
cdr3_nt: TGTGCCAGCAGCTTATGGGGATTGGGAGAAAGCGGCACTGGAAACACCATATATTTT
cdr3_aa: CASSLWGLGESGTGNTIYF

d_call: -
clone_size: -
j_call: TRBJ2-5
v_call: TRBV28
cdr3_nt: TGTGCCATCGGGAAGGCGGGGACTCTGAGGGAGACCCAGTACTTC
cdr3_aa: CAIGKAGTLRETQYF

d_call: TRBD1
clone_size: -
j_call: TRBJ2-7
v_call: TRBV6-1
cdr3_nt: TGTGCCAGCAGTGGGGACAGGAGCTCCTACGAGCAGTACTTC
cdr3_aa: CASSGDRSSYEQYF

d_call: -
clone_size: -
j_call: TRBJ1-1
v_call: TRBV7-9
cdr3_nt: TGTGCCAGCAGCGACACAATCACTGAAGCTTTCTTT
cdr3_aa: CASSDTITEAFF

d_call: TRBD1
clone_size: -
j_call: TRBJ1-2
v_call: TRBV7-8
cdr3_nt: TGTGCCAGCAGCTTAGTGGCAGGGGGCGTCTATGGCTACACCTTC
cdr3_aa: CASSLVAGGVYGYTF